Below are 22 T cell receptor beta chains sequenced from a single sample in a study of response to subunit inactivated influenza vaccine. TCRdb itself ran the RT-PCR reads through MiXCR, one entry per CDR3 protein. Among under 500,000 distinct CDR3 sequences listed, over 9.5% were seen once. The material sequenced was PBMCs from blood, taken roughly 6 weeks after vaccination. These receptors were obtained from a man aged 45-60 years who received an inactivated influenza vaccine.

The V call is TRBV18, the J call TRBJ2-1; the D call may be TRBD1 or TRBD2 (6 bases each). Germline CDR1 and CDR2: KGHSH and LQKENI. The CDR3 sequence is 16 residues long. V was cut by 1 base and J by 6 bases, with 16 bases left in between. The CDR3 coding sequence is TGTGCCAGCTCACCACGAAGGGGGGAATTGGGCAATGAGCAGTTCTTC. Residues: CASSPRRGELGNEQFF.

The chain combines TRBV20-1 with TRBJ2-1; tentative D call: TRBD2 (6 bases). The ends were cut back, 5 bases at V and 3 bases at J, with 11 bases in the middle. Germline V CDR1 and CDR2: DFQATT, SNEGSKA (reference sequence). This CDR3 comprises 13 residues. The CDR3 nucleotides read TGCAGTGCTTCCGTCGGGGGCTACAATGAGCAGTTCTTC. Protein sequence: CSASVGGYNEQFF.

This chain joins TRBV19 and TRBJ2-7; D remains unclear. The CDR3 has 15 amino acids. Germline V CDR1 and CDR2: LNHDA, SQIVND (reference sequence). With 6 bases removed from V and 4 bases from J, the gap between germline ends came to 19 bases. CDR3 DNA sequence: TGTGCCAGTAGCCCCGAGATGGGTAGCAGTTACGAGCAGTACTTC. Amino acids: CASSPEMGSSYEQYF.

The rearrangement links TRBV20-1 to TRBJ2-3; weak D call: TRBD2 (5 bases). Deletions cut 1 base from V and 6 bases from J, with 14 bases between. The CDR3 is 14 residues long. Per the germline V gene, CDR1 is DFQATT and CDR2 is SNEGSKA (reference sequence). The CDR3 DNA is TGCAGTGCTAGAGCACGCTGGGGAGCTGATACGCAGTATTTT. Protein: CSARARWGADTQYF.

This clonotype has ten or more counts. The chain uses TRBV11-2 and TRBJ1-5; D remains unclear. The CDR3 length is 13 residues. V lost 0 bases and J 12 bases, leaving 12 bases between the germline ends. From germline, CDR1 is SGHAT and CDR2 FQNNGV. DNA for the CDR3: TGTGCCAGCAGCTTAGACCGGGATTTCATCCAGCATTTT. Translation: CASSLDRDFIQHF.

The V and J genes are TRBV5-1 and TRBJ2-2; D is undetermined. V lost 0 bases, J lost 6 bases, and 12 bases lay in between. CDR1 SGHRS and CDR2 YFSETQ come from the germline V gene. This CDR3 has 15 residues. DNA of the CDR3: TGCGCCAGCAGCTTGGACTCAGGTTCCGCCGGGGAGCTGTTTTTT. This gives the protein CASSLDSGSAGELFF.

A few counts support this clonotype. J is TRBJ2-3 and V is TRBV6-1, with D possibly called TRBD1 or TRBD2 (5 bases each). Germline V gives CDR1 MNHNS, CDR2 SASEGT. V gave up 6 bases and J gave up 0 bases, with 25 bases separating them. CDR3 size: 19 residues. CDR3 in DNA: TGTGCCAGCAGCCCCGGACCGCCGGGACCGAGGCTGAGCACAGATACGCAGTATTTT. Translating gives CASSPGPPGPRLSTDTQYF.

Many counts were recorded for this clonotype. The chain joins TRBV7-2 to TRBJ2-7; possible D gene TRBD2, 5 bases. Germline assignment: CDR1 SGHTA and CDR2 FQGNSA. This CDR3 is 15 amino acids long. V lost 9 bases and J lost 3, with 21 bases in between. This CDR3 reads CASLPSAGLNYEQYF. The DNA for the CDR3 is TGTGCCAGTCTACCCTCGGCGGGCCTAAACTACGAGCAGTACTTC.

This clonotype turned up a few times. The gene calls are TRBV5-1 and TRBJ2-7, with 9 bases identical to TRBD2. From germline, CDR1 is SGHRS and CDR2 YFSETQ. This CDR3 has 15 amino acids. Trimming at V came to 0 bases and at J to 4 bases, leaving 5 bases not matched to a gene. The CDR3 bases are TGCGCCAGCAGCTTGGTCCGTAGCGGGAGTTACGAGCAGTACTTC. Translation gives CASSLVRSGSYEQYF.

The chain employs TRBV15 and TRBJ2-5, with TRBD2 as a possible D gene (6 bases). Germline-derived CDR1 and CDR2 are LNHNV and YYDKDF (reference sequence). The germline V and J ends were trimmed by 5 bases and 4 bases, with 14 bases remaining between them. The CDR3 is 14 amino acids. The CDR3, as DNA: TGTGCCACCAGCGCTTCCGGGACTCGAGAGACCCAGTACTTC. Encoded protein: CATSASGTRETQYF.

This clonotype was found many times. The chain couples TRBV20-1 to TRBJ1-4, with D perhaps matching TRBD1 (5 bases). Germline CDR1 is DFQATT and CDR2 is SNEGSKA (reference sequence). V shed 4 bases and J shed 4 bases, with 16 bases lying between them. The CDR3 sequence is 15 residues long. CDR3 sequence: CSAIPPRGYNEKLFF. The CDR3 DNA reads as TGCAGTGCTATCCCCCCGAGGGGCTATAATGAAAAACTGTTTTTT.

The rearrangement joins TRBV7-3 to TRBJ2-2; no reliable D call. The ends were cut back, 4 bases at V and 6 bases at J, with 9 bases in the middle. The CDR3 is 13 residues long. CDR1 is SGHTA, CDR2 FQGTGA, per germline. CDR3 nucleotide sequence: TGTGCCAGCAGCTCGGACGTCTCCGGGGAGCTGTTTTTT. Its translation is CASSSDVSGELFF. Complete variable domain (other parts from reference TRBV7-3 and TRBJ2-2): GAGVSQTPSNKVTEKGKYVELRCDPISGHTALYWYRQSLGQGPEFLIYFQGTGAADDSGLPNDRFFAVRPEGSVSTLKIQRTERGDSAVYLCASSSDVSGELFFGEGSRLTVL.

This clonotype was counted only a few times. This chain joins TRBV4-2 and TRBJ2-3; 8 nucleotides agree with TRBD2. Germline CDR1 is LGHNA and CDR2 is YNFKEQ. J gave up 0 bases and V 1 base, and 0 bases lay outside the gene matches. CDR3 length: 15 amino acids. CDR3 nucleotides: TGTGCCAGCAGCCAAGGACTAGCGAGCACAGATACGCAGTATTTT. It is translated as CASSQGLASTDTQYF.

This clonotype occurred many times. The gene calls are TRBV12-3 or TRBV12-4 and TRBJ1-5; no reliable D call. V was trimmed by 2 bases and J by 5 bases, leaving 7 bases between them. The CDR3 is 13 amino acids. This CDR3 reads CASSLSEDQPQHF. DNA of the CDR3: TGTGCCAGCAGTTTAAGTGAAGATCAGCCCCAGCATTTT.

V gene TRBV12-3 or TRBV12-4 combines with J gene TRBJ1-1; 7 bases are shared with TRBD1. This CDR3 is 15 amino acids long. Trimming at V came to 4 bases and at J to 0 bases, leaving 5 bases not matched to a gene. The CDR3 here is CASSSGQVLNTEAFF. The CDR3 DNA follows: TGTGCCAGCAGTTCCGGACAGGTGCTGAACACTGAAGCTTTCTTT.

The gene calls are TRBV5-4 and TRBJ2-2; the match to TRBD1 covers 8 bases. Unmatched junction bases numbered 16, after V lost 3 bases and J lost 3 bases. The CDR3 is 19 amino acids. The germline V gene has CDR1 SGHNT and CDR2 YYREEE (reference sequence). CDR3 DNA sequence: TGTGCCAGCAGCTGGCCAGGACAGGGAATTGTGTTGGACACCGGGGAGCTGTTTTTT. It codes for CASSWPGQGIVLDTGELFF.

This clonotype appeared a few times. The V and J genes are TRBV10-3 and TRBJ2-7; 8 nucleotides line up with TRBD1. With 7 bases clipped from V and 5 bases from J, the junction kept 19 bases outside the gene matches. The CDR3 is made up of 17 amino acids. Per germline, CDR1 ENHRY and CDR2 SYGVKD. The CDR3 sequence: CAINDGGVQGAFNEQYF. The CDR3 nucleotides are TGTGCCATCAATGATGGGGGAGTGCAGGGGGCATTCAACGAGCAGTACTTC.

This clonotype appeared many times. The chain employs TRBV6-6 and TRBJ2-7; the D is unclear. The CDR3 totals 13 residues. V was pared by 8 bases and J by 5 bases, with 16 bases between. The germline gives CDR1 MNHNY, CDR2 SVGAGI (reference sequence). CDR3 residues: CASGQAPAHEQYF. The CDR3 DNA is TGTGCCAGCGGCCAGGCCCCCGCCCACGAGCAGTACTTC.

There are a few counts of this clonotype. The genes are TRBV12-3 or TRBV12-4 and TRBJ1-1; D unclear. CDR3 length equals 14 residues. V dropped 3 bases and J dropped 6 bases, with 14 bases sitting between them. Here the CDR3 DNA reads TGTGCCAGCAGTTTTTCCCCCCTCTTGCCTGAAGCTTTCTTT. Translated: CASSFSPLLPEAFF.

V and J are TRBV7-2 and TRBJ2-3, with a tentative D call TRBD1 (5 bases). The germline V and J ends were trimmed by 5 bases and 11 bases, with 14 bases remaining between them. CDR3 length: 12 residues. Looked up from germline, CDR1 is SGHTA and CDR2 is FQGNSA. The DNA for the CDR3 is TGTGCCAGCAGCAAACAGGTTCTCAAGCAGTATTTT. This gives the protein CASSKQVLKQYF.

The V and J genes are TRBV20-1 and TRBJ2-1; D is uncertain. CDR1 and CDR2 (germline): DFQATT, SNEGSKA (reference sequence). This CDR3 comprises 11 residues. V was clipped by 2 bases and J by 7 bases, with 6 bases between them. The DNA of the CDR3 is TGCAGTGCTAGATCCGGGAATGAGCAGTTCTTC. Translated, it gives CSARSGNEQFF.

The table lists this clonotype with many counts. This rearrangement joins TRBV7-2 to TRBJ2-3; possible D gene TRBD2, 6 bases. CDR3 length: 15 residues. The V end lost 5 bases, the J end lost 2 bases, and 14 bases lay between the germline ends. The germline CDR1 and CDR2 sequences are SGHTA and FQGNSA. CDR3 sequence: CASSAGSSYTDTQYF. The CDR3 bases are TGTGCCAGCAGCGCGGGGTCCTCGTACACAGATACGCAGTATTTT.